The 26 T cell receptor beta chains below come from one sample, sequenced in a study of cytomegalovirus exposure and HLA in healthy donors. Primers for the PCR totalled 60 Vbeta and 13 Jbeta. TCRdb's table, derived via immunoSEQ multiplex PCR, lists solely in-frame clones and lacks some. The sample shows approximately 150,000 clones, about 80% of them seen only once. What was sequenced was PBMCs. The receptors here all came from a man in his late teens or twenties in good health and CMV-seronegative.

The CDR3: CAPGTGGPNQPQHF. In nucleotides, the CDR3 is TGTGCGCCTGGGACAGGGGGTCCCAATCAGCCCCAGCATTTT. J is TRBJ1-5 and V is TRBV6-6, with 11 bases matching TRBD1. The germline CDR1 and CDR2 sequences are MNHNY and SVGAGI (reference sequence). This CDR3 is built from 14 residues.

The chain recombines TRBV6-5 with TRBJ2-7; D possibly corresponds to TRBD2 (6 bases). The CDR3 sequence is 11 residues long. V was clipped by 6 bases and J by 6 bases, with 9 bases between them. Germline CDR1 MNHEY, CDR2 SVGAGI. This CDR3 reads CASRAGFEQYF. The CDR3 DNA follows: TGTGCCAGCAGGGCGGGGTTCGAGCAGTACTTC.

CDR3 protein: CAWTYTDTQYF. CDR3 sequence (DNA): TGTGCCTGGACCTACACAGATACGCAGTATTTT. This sequence joins TRBV30 and TRBJ2-3; D unclear. The germline V gene encodes CDR1 GTSNPN and CDR2 SVGIG (reference sequence). This CDR3 has 11 amino acids. Trimming removed 4 bases from V and 2 bases from J, with 4 bases in between. The full variable domain, in which reference TRBV30 and TRBJ2-3 provide the parts outside the CDR3, is SQTIHQWPATLVQPVGSPLSLECTVEGTSNPNLYWYRQAAGRGLQLLFYSVGIGQISSEVPQNLSASRPQDRQFILSSKKLLLSDSGFYLCAWTYTDTQYFGPGTRLTVL.

This chain joins TRBV7-9 and TRBJ1-1; the match to TRBD1 covers 7 bases. CDR1 and CDR2 (germline): SEHNR, FQNEAQ (reference sequence). The CDR3 extends over 11 amino acids. J lost 8 bases, V lost 5 bases, and 2 bases had no gene match. CDR3 in DNA: TGTGCCAGCAGCCAACAGGGGGAAGCTTTCTTT. The encoded protein is CASSQQGEAFF.

Of note for this clone: The same CDR3 arises from other DNA sequences in this sample as well. The chain employs TRBV30 and TRBJ1-5; D is possibly TRBD1 (5 bases). The V gene's germline CDR1 is GTSNPN and CDR2 SVGIG (reference sequence). V lost 1 base, J lost 3 bases, and 7 bases lay in between. This CDR3 is built from 13 residues. The CDR3 loop reads CAWSEGVNQPQHF. In DNA form, the CDR3 reads TGTGCCTGGAGTGAAGGGGTCAATCAGCCCCAGCATTTT.

The chain is built from TRBV9 and TRBJ1-4; D might be TRBD1 (6 bases). Germline V lookup: CDR1 SGDLS, CDR2 YYNGEE. This CDR3 is built from 15 residues. The V and J ends lost 3 bases and 4 bases respectively, with 13 bases between them. CDR3 sequence reads: CASSAGTGYNEKLFF. Here the CDR3 DNA reads TGTGCCAGCAGCGCCGGAACAGGGTATAATGAAAAACTGTTTTTT.

This clone has only a few counts. This rearrangement joins TRBV28 to TRBJ2-1; 9 bases are shared with TRBD2. The CDR3 is 16 amino acids. J was trimmed by 8 bases and V by 3 bases; bases with no gene match: 11. Germline V gene lookup returns CDR1 MDHEN and CDR2 SYDVKM. The CDR3 sequence is CASSFSRGLAIDEQFF. CDR3 nucleotide sequence: TGTGCCAGCAGTTTTTCGCGGGGACTAGCTATCGATGAGCAGTTCTTC.

This clone was detected only a few times. The rearrangement links TRBV5-1 to TRBJ1-4, with unresolved D. Germline V gene data show CDR1 as SGHRS and CDR2 as YFSETQ. This CDR3 has 15 amino acids. Trimming shortened V by 0 bases and J by 4 bases, and 10 bases separated the two germline ends. The CDR3: CASSLAEAVNEKLFF. CDR3 coding DNA: TGCGCCAGCAGCTTGGCCGAGGCAGTTAATGAAAAACTGTTTTTT.

The chain couples TRBV9 to TRBJ1-1, with D perhaps matching TRBD1 (5 bases). Germline CDR1 is SGDLS and CDR2 is YYNGEE. Trimming shortened V by 4 bases and J by 1 base, and 11 bases separated the two germline ends. This CDR3 has 14 amino acids. The CDR3 is CASSPRGGNTEAFF. The CDR3 region has the DNA TGTGCCAGCAGCCCCCGCGGGGGGAACACTGAAGCTTTCTTT.

The rearrangement joins TRBV14 to TRBJ1-1; 7 bases are a match to TRBD1. The CDR3 contains 16 residues. CDR1 is SGHDN and CDR2 is FVKESK in the germline V gene. Unmatched junction bases numbered 9, after V lost 4 bases and J lost 1 base. CDR3 in DNA: TGTGCCAGCAGCCCCCTTGGGACAGTCCCGAACACTGAAGCTTTCTTT. Translation gives CASSPLGTVPNTEAFF.

The chain links TRBV6-4 to TRBJ1-2; TRBD1 agrees at 8 bases. J gave up 2 bases and V 7 bases, and 9 bases lay outside the gene matches. Germline V gives CDR1 MRHNA, CDR2 SNTAGT. This CDR3 spans 15 amino acids. The CDR3 here is CASNQQGGLNYGYTF. Here the CDR3 DNA reads TGTGCCAGCAATCAACAGGGGGGCCTAAACTATGGCTACACCTTC.

This clone was recorded once. The V call is TRBV2, the J call TRBJ2-2; 9 nucleotides line up with TRBD1. V dropped 7 bases and J dropped 3; count of bases not matched to a gene: 9. The CDR3 has 16 residues. Germline V gene lookup returns CDR1 SNHLY and CDR2 FYNNEI. The CDR3: CASTQQGATDTGELFF. The CDR3 DNA reads as TGTGCCAGCACTCAACAGGGGGCGACGGACACCGGGGAGCTGTTTTTT.

This chain connects TRBV28 to TRBJ2-1; no firm D call. This CDR3 is built from 15 residues. Trimming left V 6 bases short and J 0 bases short, with 12 bases between. Per the germline V gene, CDR1 is MDHEN and CDR2 is SYDVKM. The CDR3 protein is CASRETLSSYNEQFF. The CDR3 nucleotides are TGTGCCAGCAGGGAGACCCTGAGCTCCTACAATGAGCAGTTCTTC.

The chain has TRBV4-2 and TRBJ2-1, with a possible D match to TRBD1 (5 bases). Trimming pared 4 bases from V and 4 bases from J, leaving 11 bases between. This CDR3 spans 14 amino acids. Germline lookup yields CDR1 LGHNA and CDR2 YNFKEQ. CDR3: CASSLVGVYNEQFF. The DNA for the CDR3 is TGTGCCAGCAGCCTCGTAGGGGTATACAATGAGCAGTTCTTC.

The rearrangement uses TRBV5-5 and TRBJ2-1, with D perhaps matching TRBD1 (7 bases). The CDR3 is made up of 16 amino acids. The germline CDR1 and CDR2 sequences are SGHKS and YYEKEE (reference sequence). Trimming took 3 bases from V and 5 from J, leaving 18 bases between them. CDR3 nucleotide sequence: TGTGCCAGCAGCTCGGAGGGGGACAGATGGGACAATGAGCAGTTCTTC. It is translated as CASSSEGDRWDNEQFF. Drawing the rest from reference TRBV5-5 and TRBJ2-1, the complete variable domain is DAGVTQSPTHLIKTRGQQVTLRCSPISGHKSVSWYQQVLGQGPQFIFQYYEKEERGRGNFPDRFSARQFPNYSSELNVNALLLGDSALYLCASSSEGDRWDNEQFFGPGTRLTVL.

This sequence joins TRBV9 and TRBJ1-3; 7 bases line up with TRBD1. V lost 4 bases, J lost 1 base, and 11 bases stayed unmatched. Germline V gives CDR1 SGDLS, CDR2 YYNGEE. CDR3 size: 17 residues. The CDR3 region has the DNA TGTGCCAGCAGCACCGAAGCCAGGGGGAAGTCTGGAAACACCATATATTTT. This gives the protein CASSTEARGKSGNTIYF. The variable domain in full, completed from reference TRBV9 and TRBJ1-3, reads DSGVTQTPKHLITATGQRVTLRCSPRSGDLSVYWYQQSLDQGLQFLIQYYNGEERAKGNILERFSAQQFPDLHSELNLSSLELGDSALYFCASSTEARGKSGNTIYFGEGSWLTVV.

This clone was detected a few times. This chain's CDR3 is CASRPTGESTGELFF. For the CDR3, the DNA is TGCGCCAGCAGGCCGACAGGGGAGAGCACCGGGGAGCTGTTTTTT. This chain connects TRBV5-1 to TRBJ2-2, with 8 bases matching TRBD1. The CDR3 is made up of 15 amino acids. The germline gives CDR1 SGHRS, CDR2 YFSETQ. The junction had 7 bases not matched to a gene; V was cut back by 5 bases and J by 4 bases.

This clone was seen once. The rearrangement uses TRBV4-1 and TRBJ1-1; 7 nucleotides match TRBD1. The CDR3 extends over 16 amino acids. Trimming cost V 3 bases and J 0 bases; bases outside gene matches: 7. The germline V gene has CDR1 MGHRA and CDR2 YSYEKL. CDR3 loop: CASSHARTGLNTEAFF. For the CDR3, the DNA is TGCGCCAGCAGCCACGCAAGGACAGGATTGAACACTGAAGCTTTCTTT.

This chain connects TRBV18 to TRBJ1-4, with D possibly TRBD1 on 6 matching bases. Trimming took 3 bases from V and 14 from J, leaving 13 bases between them. Germline assignment: CDR1 KGHSH and CDR2 LQKENI. This CDR3 comprises 12 residues. Here the CDR3 DNA reads TGTGCCAGCTCACCTGGGCCGAGGGGGCTGTTTTTT. The encoded protein is CASSPGPRGLFF.

V gene TRBV5-1 combines with J gene TRBJ2-1; 9 bases line up with TRBD2. Germline-derived CDR1 and CDR2 are SGHRS and YFSETQ. This CDR3 contains 17 residues. After removal of 0 bases from V and 8 bases from J, the junction contained 12 bases not matched to a gene. DNA for the CDR3: TGCGCCAGCAGCTTGGAATTCGGTAGCGGGGGTTCTCATGAGCAGTTCTTC. It codes for CASSLEFGSGGSHEQFF.

J is TRBJ2-7 and V is TRBV7-9, with a tentative D call TRBD1 (7 bases). With 5 bases removed from V and 0 bases from J, the gap between germline ends came to 20 bases. This CDR3 spans 17 amino acids. Germline values: CDR1 SEHNR, CDR2 FQNEAQ (reference sequence). CDR3 residues: CASSPGGWDRLSYEQYF. CDR3 DNA: TGTGCCAGCAGCCCAGGGGGGTGGGACAGACTCTCCTACGAGCAGTACTTC.

This rearrangement joins TRBV7-8 to TRBJ2-1; TRBD2 matches at 11 bases. CDR1 and CDR2 from the germline V gene are SGHVS and FQNEAQ. This CDR3 has 18 residues. Germline trimming cut 5 bases from V and 1 base from J; bases unmatched to any gene: 10. CDR3 sequence reads: CASSRPSGGSQSYNEQFF. The CDR3, as DNA: TGTGCCAGCAGCAGGCCTAGCGGGGGGTCCCAGTCCTACAATGAGCAGTTCTTC.

The V and J genes are TRBV5-1 and TRBJ1-1; tentative D call: TRBD1 (6 bases). The CDR3 extends over 15 amino acids. Germline loops: CDR1 SGHRS, CDR2 YFSETQ. The ends were cut back, 5 bases at V and 4 bases at J, with 18 bases in the middle. CDR3 nucleotide sequence: TGCGCCAGCAGTCCTACTACAGGGACGGGCACTGAAGCTTTCTTT. This encodes CASSPTTGTGTEAFF.

V usage is TRBV6-5 and J usage is TRBJ2-5; D possibly corresponds to TRBD1 (6 bases). This CDR3 contains 15 residues. The V and J ends lost 3 bases and 0 bases respectively, with 11 bases between them. From germline, CDR1 is MNHEY and CDR2 SVGAGI. CDR3 nucleotide sequence: TGTGCCAGCAGTTATGCAGGGGCGAACCAAGAGACCCAGTACTTC. Its protein product is CASSYAGANQETQYF.

The J gene is TRBJ2-1, the V gene TRBV19, with D perhaps TRBD1 (6 bases). V shed 7 bases and J shed 4 bases, with 23 bases lying between them. CDR3 length: 17 amino acids. The germline gives CDR1 LNHDA, CDR2 SQIVND (reference sequence). CDR3 protein: CASNWGRPGEHYNEQFF. The CDR3 bases are TGTGCCAGTAATTGGGGCCGTCCAGGGGAACATTACAATGAGCAGTTCTTC.

The CDR3 DNA reads as TGTGCCAGCAGCCAAGAACTACGAGACGAGCAGTACTTC. Residues: CASSQELRDEQYF. This chain joins TRBV4-2 and TRBJ2-7; D gene unclear. The V end lost 0 bases, the J end lost 5 bases, and 8 bases lay between the germline ends. The CDR3 covers 13 residues. Germline V lookup: CDR1 LGHNA, CDR2 YNFKEQ.